This T cell receptor beta chain was captured in a study of T-cell reconstitution after alpha-beta-depleted transplantation in children. For TCRbeta, the library was prepared with unique molecular identifiers. TCRdb fed the PCR reads into MiXCR, producing one record per CDR3 protein. Here the sample spans about 360,000 distinct CDR3 sequences, 10% to 15% being singletons. The ends were cut back, 2 bases at V and 8 bases at J, with 12 bases in the middle. Germline CDR1 MNHGY, CDR2 SAAAGT. This CDR3 spans 13 amino acids. The rearrangement uses TRBV6-8 and TRBJ1-2, with D uncertain. The sample here was PBMCs, taken from the stem cell graft. The TCR sequence derives from a human donor who donated a stem cell graft to a child with Fanconi anemia. The CDR3 coding sequence is TGTGCCAGCAGTTACGATCAGGCTGGCGGCTACACCTTC. This encodes CASSYDQAGGYTF.